This T cell receptor (beta chain) comes out of a study of T cell repertoires in cytomegalovirus infection. Germline V gives CDR1 MGHRA, CDR2 YSYEKL. This CDR3 region has 14 residues. The V end was cut by 2 bases, the J end by 5 bases, with 12 bases between. Ten or more counts support this clonotype. TCRdb called the reads again in MiXCR, with one record for every CDR3 protein. This table has 100,000 to 150,000 distinct CDR3 sequences, about 10% appearing once. The sequenced sample was PBMCs. The receptor was derived from a human donor in good health (CMV status not recorded). Some clones in this sample may be carry-over from other donors' samples. The gene calls are TRBV4-1 and TRBJ1-2, with TRBD1 as a possible D gene (5 bases). CDR3 nucleotides: TGCGCCAGCAGCCAAAGGGGAAAGGGATATGGCTACACCTTC. It translates to CASSQRGKGYGYTF.